This T cell receptor beta chain was found in a study of ipilimumab plus nivolumab after autologous stem cell transplantation (dated by TCRdb to the early 2020s). In terms of the full investigation: A median of about five ipilimumab doses and about eight nivolumab doses was received by trial patients. The DLBCL cohort included primary refractory and relapsed disease, with 18-month progression-free survival of roughly 85% and 28% respectively. Patients with high-risk diffuse large B cell lymphoma, mature T cell lymphoma, or multiple myeloma undergoing autologous transplant were enrolled in the trial. The intent-to-treat population of the trial was made up of thirty-five patients. The research as a whole found: The authors concluded that, as post-transplant consolidation, combined checkpoint inhibition appeared tolerable. The authors stated that profiles of the T cell receptor repertoire, regulatory T cell phenotype and gut microbiota provided a biologic rationale for studying this approach further.

For this clone: Its antigen is unknown. There are no base qualities to consult, and no much larger clone falls within one base.

Checkpoint therapy began 14 to 28 days after autologous transplant, with ipilimumab given at 1 mg/kg intravenously on day 1 of selected weeks. Patients received nivolumab at 3 mg/kg intravenously on day 1 of weeks 1, 4, 7, 10, and every two weeks through week 26. Combined checkpoint inhibition with ipilimumab and nivolumab as consolidation after autologous stem cell transplantation was tested in a Phase Ib clinical trial. The method behind the library was the immunoSEQ multiplex PCR assay. TCRdb carries this immuneACCESS record with in-frame sequences only. Its versions omit some clonotypes, under half of them owing to an unresolved V gene in the studies checked, with the rest unexplained. A total of about 24,000 clones appear in this sample, 86% of them only once. The leading ten clones occupy 4% to 6% of the sample. The junction carries 18 bases between V and J, which are trimmed by 3 bases and 9 bases respectively. Reading from cysteine to phenylalanine, the CDR3 counts 15 amino acids. The retained sequence is limited to the CDR3, 45 bases, with the frame set at the first base. In the germline V gene, CDR1 corresponds to KGHSH and CDR2 to LQKENI.

This chain joins TRBV18 to TRBJ2-4; the D assignment is uncertain and may be TRBD1 or TRBD2, with 6 bases supporting each. This material consisted of PBMCs, taken in a trial of ipilimumab plus nivolumab as post-transplant consolidation. The receptor's source is a male donor with diffuse large B-cell lymphoma. The DNA sequence is TGTGCCAGCTCACCTGGGATCGGGGGCAATGGCATTCAGTACTTC. The resulting protein is CASSPGIGGNGIQYF.